The present TCR beta chain was sequenced within a study of OX40 agonist ivuxolimab in advanced cancers. At the level of the whole study: Ivuxolimab was an agonistic, fully human IgG2 monoclonal antibody directed against OX40 (CD134), a costimulatory receptor. The paper covers the monotherapy dose-escalation part of the phase I ivuxolimab trial, which included N of about 56 patients. Among the approximately 54 dose-escalation patients, around 20 had hepatocellular carcinoma, 15 or so melanoma, 9 renal cell carcinoma and 9 head and neck cancer. Partial responses occurred in three dose-escalation patients, of whom one had hepatocellular carcinoma and two had cutaneous melanoma. Intravenous ivuxolimab was administered to patients every 2 weeks at six dose levels: 0.01, 0.1, 0.3, 1.5, 3 and 10 mg/kg. In the dose-escalation cohort, around four fifths of patients were male, and the mean age was 60 years with a range of roughly 20 to 85. The point of sequencing TCRbeta in the periphery was to test whether ivuxolimab changed TCR sequence diversity and drove clonal T-cell expansion. Patients were allowed to have had prior anti-PD-1, anti-PD-L1 or anti-CTLA-4 therapy, and around 40% of the dose-escalation patients had previously received checkpoint inhibitors.

The study at large found these results: At doses from 0.1 to 3.0 mg/kg, clonal expansion was seen in both CD4+ and CD8+ blood T cells between baseline and week 6. In the 0.1-3.0 mg/kg groups, partial responders had among the lowest normalized peripheral clonal expansion, particularly in CD8+ T cells. On average, CD8+ T cells showed more expanded clones than CD4+ T cells after ivuxolimab. Low levels of normalized T-cell clonal expansion were also shown by some nonresponding patients. The antigen specificity of the clonally expanded peripheral T cells was not determined.

For sequencing of the TCRbeta CDR3 region, genomic DNA was extracted from the sorted cells. The immunoSEQ Assay was used to sequence the TCRbeta CDR3 regions. In its TCRdb copy, this immuneACCESS table keeps in-frame sequences only and misses some clones. Where compared with another copy, unresolved V genes explain less than half of these, and the others have no known cause. Recorded for this sample are about 11,000 clones; roughly 80% of them occurred a single time. The top ten hold about 33% of the sample. In the case of this clone: The clone's antigen remains unknown. It has no much larger one-base neighbor in the sample; base qualities were not kept.

The trial excluded patients who had a history of autoimmune disease or were on systemic immunosuppression. In every dose cohort, peripheral blood was drawn for TCR sequencing at baseline, cycle 4 day 1, and cycle 7 day 1. Samples were obtained from an open-label, multicenter, first-in-human phase I dose-escalation trial of ivuxolimab. Adults with locally advanced or metastatic melanoma, renal cell, hepatocellular, or head and neck squamous cell carcinoma were enrolled in the trial. Before TCR sequencing, CD4+ and CD8+ T cells were separately sorted from peripheral blood. Inclusive of the bounding cysteine and phenylalanine, the CDR3 is 13 residues long. The read is trimmed to its CDR3 DNA, 39 bases read in frame from base 1. CDR1 and CDR2 were assigned from the germline V gene as MNHEY and SVGAGI. Trimming removed 2 bases from V and 5 bases from J, leaving 10 bases between the germline ends.

The input for sequencing was CD4+ or CD8+ T cells sorted from blood, taken in a trial of the OX40 agonist ivuxolimab. The sequence was collected from an adult with an advanced solid tumor such as melanoma, head and neck, liver or kidney cancer. The rearranged chain carries TRBV6-5 and TRBJ2-7, with TRBD1 perhaps the D gene, on 6 matching bases. Here is the DNA: TGTGCCAGCAGTTACCAGACAGGTCACGAGCAGTACTTC. Its product reads: CASSYQTGHEQYF.